This TCR beta chain was sequenced for a study of OX40 agonist ivuxolimab in advanced cancers. Study background: Six ivuxolimab dose levels, 0.01 to 10 mg/kg, were given intravenously every 2 weeks. Recorded diagnoses for dose-escalation patients were hepatocellular carcinoma, melanoma, renal cell or head and neck cancer. Prior checkpoint blockade (anti-PD-1, anti-PD-L1 or anti-CTLA-4) was permitted; approximately 44% had it.

TCRdb's copy holds only in-frame clones and misses some; the assay was immunoSEQ multiplex PCR. Of 95,000 to 100,000 clones detected, roughly 80% appear once; the ten largest clones hold about 1.5%. The CDR3 contains 15 residues. The germline V gene encodes CDR1 ENHRY and CDR2 SYGVKD. V was clipped by 2 bases and J by 0 bases, with 10 bases between them. This sequence was found in an adult with an advanced solid tumor such as melanoma, head and neck, liver or kidney cancer. This chain joins TRBV10-3 and TRBJ1-1; D perhaps matches TRBD1 (5 bases). The source material was CD4+ or CD8+ T cells sorted from blood, sampled in a trial of the OX40 agonist ivuxolimab. The CDR3 DNA is TGTGCCATCAGTGAGGCCGGGACCATGAACACTGAAGCTTTCTTT. It translates to CAISEAGTMNTEAFF.